These T cell receptor beta chains were read from a single sample in a study of cytomegalovirus exposure and HLA in healthy donors. TCRdb keeps only in-frame clones here, not all; method: immunoSEQ multiplex PCR. The sample has around 100,000 clones, 73% seen once. The sample taken for sequencing was PBMCs. These receptors were obtained from a woman in her 30s in good health and CMV-seronegative. Each CDR3 is given with its conserved first and last residue. Fields, in order: clone size, V gene, J gene, D gene, CDR3 protein, CDR3 DNA. A D gene is named only where the DNA matches it firmly. Size is stated for part of the rows, as once, few or many counts, or as a class when the clone is expanded.

>.|TRBV4-3|TRBJ1-5|.
CASSQDVLGALGNQPQHF
TGCGCCAGCAGCCAAGATGTTCTAGGGGCGCTGGGGAATCAGCCCCAGCATTTT
>.|TRBV6-5|TRBJ1-5|TRBD1
CASRPGTGNQPQHF
TGTGCCAGCAGACCTGGGACAGGCAATCAGCCCCAGCATTTT
>.|TRBV10-1|TRBJ2-7|TRBD1
CASSRTGAYSYEQYF
TGCGCCAGCAGCAGGACAGGGGCTTACTCCTACGAGCAGTACTTC
>.|TRBV30|TRBJ1-2|.
CAWSRSYGYTF
TGCGCCTGGAGTCGGTCCTATGGCTACACCTTC
>.|TRBV30|TRBJ2-7|.
CAWRTGDEQYF
TGTGCCTGGAGGACTGGAGACGAGCAGTACTTC
>.|TRBV5-1|TRBJ1-1|TRBD1
CASSRQGEGEAFF
TGCGCCAGCAGCCGACAGGGGGAGGGAGAAGCTTTCTTT
>.|TRBV28|TRBJ1-2|.
CASSLTVSRDGYTF
TGTGCCAGCAGTTTAACGGTTAGTCGAGATGGCTACACCTTC
>.|TRBV18|TRBJ1-2|TRBD1
CASSPGQEKPWGYTF
TGTGCCAGCTCACCGGGACAGGAGAAGCCCTGGGGCTACACCTTC
>few|TRBV9|TRBJ2-1|TRBD1
CASSVLGTAYNEQFF
TGTGCCAGCAGCGTTCTCGGGACAGCCTACAATGAGCAGTTCTTC
>few|TRBV9|TRBJ2-3|.
CASSLPGTLNTDTQYF
TGTGCCAGCAGCCTCCCCGGGACACTCAACACAGATACGCAGTATTTT
>.|TRBV7-2|TRBJ1-1|.
CASSFMTANTEAFF
TGTGCCAGCAGCTTTATGACAGCGAACACTGAAGCTTTCTTT
>.|TRBV9|TRBJ1-1|.
CASSVGHLGTEAFF
TGTGCCAGCAGCGTGGGCCACCTGGGCACTGAAGCTTTCTTT
>few|TRBV6-6|TRBJ1-4|.
CASSFFEGENEKLFF
TGTGCCAGCAGCTTTTTCGAAGGGGAAAATGAAAAACTGTTTTTT
>.|TRBV6-1|TRBJ2-3|.
CASSEAVPWTARSTDTQYF
TGTGCCAGCAGTGAAGCGGTCCCTTGGACAGCCCGAAGCACAGATACGCAGTATTTT
>.|TRBV7-8|TRBJ1-5|TRBD1
CASSPDRADQPQHF
TGTGCCAGCAGCCCGGACAGGGCGGATCAGCCCCAGCATTTT
>.|TRBV7-6|TRBJ1-2|TRBD1
CASSPRQGGTGAGYTF
TGTGCCAGCAGCCCACGACAGGGTGGGACGGGGGCTGGCTACACCTTC
>.|TRBV7-9|TRBJ2-7|.
CASSLSIGQAYEQYF
TGTGCCAGCAGCTTATCCATTGGCCAGGCCTACGAGCAGTACTTC
>.|TRBV7-9|TRBJ2-2|.
CASSPGTNTGELFF
TGTGCCAGCAGCCCCGGGACAAACACCGGGGAGCTGTTTTTT
>.|TRBV30|TRBJ1-3|.
CAWSGSGSGNTIYF
TGTGCCTGGAGTGGGTCGGGCTCTGGAAACACCATATATTTT
>few|TRBV6-6|TRBJ1-1|TRBD1
CATDRELNTEAFF
TGTGCCACTGACAGGGAGCTGAACACTGAAGCTTTCTTT
>.|TRBV19|TRBJ1-2|.
CASSPRRNYGYTF
TGTGCCAGTAGTCCCAGGAGGAACTATGGCTACACCTTC
>once|TRBV5-4|TRBJ1-2|.
CASSLDAFGYTF
TGTGCCAGCAGCTTGGACGCGTTTGGCTACACCTTC
>.|TRBV30|TRBJ1-6|.
CAWSVVAGPLHF
TGTGCCTGGAGTGTAGTGGCCGGGCCCCTCCACTTT
>.|TRBV6-5|TRBJ2-1|TRBD2
CASSYSKWLAGDEQFF
TGTGCCAGCAGTTACTCAAAGTGGCTAGCGGGCGATGAGCAGTTCTTC
>.|TRBV7-2|TRBJ2-7|.
CASSSIGGIGDQQYF
TGTGCCAGCAGTTCCATTGGCGGGATCGGAGATCAGCAGTACTTC
>.|TRBV5-6|TRBJ2-3|TRBD2
CASSLTSGGTDTQYF
TGTGCCAGCAGCTTGACTAGCGGAGGCACAGATACGCAGTATTTT
>.|TRBV29-1|TRBJ2-2|.
CSVGTTNTGELFF
TGCAGCGTCGGGACAACGAACACCGGGGAGCTGTTTTTT
>.|TRBV29-1|TRBJ1-1|TRBD1
CSASDRGGNTEAFF
TGCAGCGCTTCGGACAGGGGGGGGAACACTGAAGCTTTCTTT
>few|TRBV18|TRBJ1-1|.
CASSPNADKNTEAFF
TGTGCCAGCTCACCGAATGCGGACAAGAACACTGAAGCTTTCTTT
>once|TRBV6-5|TRBJ1-1|.
CASSPDRKGTEAFF
TGTGCCAGCAGTCCCGACAGGAAAGGCACTGAAGCTTTCTTT
>.|TRBV27|TRBJ1-4|TRBD1
CASSLSWDRLEKPFF
TGTGCCAGCAGTTTATCGTGGGACAGACTGGAAAAACCGTTTTTT
>.|TRBV30|TRBJ1-2|.
CAGSFGLNYGYTF
TGTGCCGGGAGCTTTGGACTGAACTATGGCTACACCTTC
>.|TRBV10-2|TRBJ1-2|.
CASSVQGNYGYTF
TGCGCCAGCAGTGTCCAGGGTAACTATGGCTACACCTTC
>.|TRBV2|TRBJ1-1|TRBD1
CASRGQGRDTEAFF
TGTGCCAGCAGGGGACAGGGGAGGGACACTGAAGCTTTCTTT
>.|TRBV18|TRBJ1-1|TRBD1
CASSDQVPNRGTEAFF
TGTGCCAGCTCAGACCAAGTTCCCAACAGGGGAACTGAAGCTTTCTTT
>.|TRBV15|TRBJ1-1|TRBD1
CATSRDRSGGTEAFF
TGTGCCACCAGCAGAGATAGGTCAGGGGGCACTGAAGCTTTCTTT
>.|TRBV2|TRBJ1-2|.
CASSVGTGNYGYTF
TGTGCCAGCAGTGTAGGCACAGGGAACTACGGCTACACCTTC
>.|TRBV4-1|TRBJ2-1|TRBD1
CASSPYYRGDNEQFF
TGCGCCAGCAGCCCATACTACAGGGGCGACAATGAGCAGTTCTTC
>.|TRBV13|TRBJ2-1|.
CASFGRPYNEQFF
TGTGCCAGCTTTGGCAGGCCCTACAATGAGCAGTTCTTC
>.|TRBV5-6|TRBJ1-2|.
CASSRGDPYGYTF
TGTGCCAGCAGCCGGGGGGACCCCTATGGCTACACCTTC
>.|TRBV5-1|TRBJ1-1|.
CASSLADMNTEAFF
TGCGCCAGCAGCTTGGCAGACATGAACACTGAAGCTTTCTTT
>.|TRBV6-5|TRBJ2-7|.
CASSRDMVTYEQYF
TGTGCCAGCAGCCGGGACATGGTAACCTACGAGCAGTACTTC
>few|TRBV30|TRBJ2-1|TRBD2
CAWSSRRTSGPLRYEQFF
TGTGCCTGGAGTTCTCGACGGACTAGCGGGCCCCTCAGGTATGAGCAGTTCTTC
>.|TRBV5-1|TRBJ2-1|.
CASSGQDNEQFF
TGCGCCAGCTCCGGTCAGGACAATGAGCAGTTCTTC
>.|TRBV19|TRBJ2-5|.
CASSIVGREETQYF
TGTGCCAGTAGTATAGTGGGCAGGGAAGAGACCCAGTACTTC
>.|TRBV9|TRBJ1-1|.
CASSPGTILTEAFF
TGTGCCAGCAGCCCAGGGACAATTTTGACTGAAGCTTTCTTT
>.|TRBV6-1|TRBJ1-2|TRBD1
CASSEGDRVLNYGYTF
TGTGCCAGCAGTGAAGGCGACAGGGTCTTGAACTATGGCTACACCTTC
>.|TRBV13|TRBJ1-1|.
CASKRGLKTEAFF
TGTGCCAGCAAGCGGGGGCTAAAGACTGAAGCTTTCTTT
>few|TRBV7-8|TRBJ2-3|.
CASSSRPRASGDTQYF
TGTGCCAGCAGCTCCCGGCCGCGGGCGAGCGGAGATACGCAGTATTTT
>.|TRBV27|TRBJ2-3|TRBD2
CASRLRGGRGDTQYF
TGTGCCAGCAGGCTGCGGGGGGGCCGTGGAGATACGCAGTATTTT
>once|TRBV4-1|TRBJ2-7|TRBD1
CASSTADRGPYEQYF
TGCGCCAGCAGCACCGCGGACAGGGGGCCCTACGAGCAGTACTTC
>.|TRBV2|TRBJ2-5|TRBD2
CASSAVLSGVLQETQYF
TGTGCCAGCAGTGCAGTTCTTAGCGGGGTCCTTCAAGAGACCCAGTACTTC
>.|TRBV5-6|TRBJ1-1|.
CASSPTGTVNTEAFF
TGTGCCAGCAGCCCAACAGGGACGGTGAACACTGAAGCTTTCTTT
>few|TRBV9|TRBJ1-1|.
CASSAHPQGNTEAFF
TGTGCCAGCAGCGCCCATCCACAGGGGAACACTGAAGCTTTCTTT